This is a list of T cell receptor beta chains from one sample in a study of blood T cell repertoires in COVID-19. Using immunoSEQ multiplex PCR, the repertoire was profiled, and TCRdb retains in-frame clones only, with some absent. The sample holds around 81,000 clones, approximately 88% seen once. Sequenced sample: peripheral blood. Receptors were obtained from a man in his 70s with acute or convalescent COVID-19. Both conserved end residues are part of each CDR3. D genes are given only for firm matches.

j_gene,d_gene,v_gene,CDR3nt,CDR3aa
TRBJ2-3,.,TRBV4-3,TGCGCCAGCAGCCCGACAAGGAGGACCACAGATACGCAGTATTTT,CASSPTRRTTDTQYF
TRBJ2-2,TRBD2,TRBV5-4,TGTGCCAGCAGCACGAGCGGGAGGGCGAACACCGGGGAGCTGTTTTTT,CASSTSGRANTGELFF
TRBJ2-7,TRBD1,TRBV4-1,TGCGCCAGCAGCCATGGACAGGGCGAGGGCTACGAGCAGTACTTC,CASSHGQGEGYEQYF
TRBJ2-1,.,TRBV24-1,TGTGCCACCAGTGATTCAGGACTGGGCGGGAATGAGCAGTTCTTC,CATSDSGLGGNEQFF
TRBJ1-2,TRBD1,TRBV5-6,TGTGCCAGCAGCCCGGGGACAGGGCAGATGAACTATGGCTACACCTTC,CASSPGTGQMNYGYTF
TRBJ1-2,TRBD1,TRBV6-1,TGTGCCAGCAGTGAACCCTCCTCGACAGGGGGCCTTTTGCGTGGCTACACCTTC,CASSEPSSTGGLLRGYTF
TRBJ2-1,TRBD2,TRBV18,TGTGCCAGCTCAGCGAGTAGCGGGAGTGTCGATGAGCAGTTCTTC,CASSASSGSVDEQFF
TRBJ2-3,.,TRBV5-1,TGCGCCAGCAGGGTGACGGGGACTAGCACAGATACGCAGTATTTT,CASRVTGTSTDTQYF
TRBJ1-1,TRBD1,TRBV6-5,TGTGCCAGCAGTTACGCCGCACAGGGGGCAGAAGCTTTCTTT,CASSYAAQGAEAFF
TRBJ2-2,TRBD1,TRBV7-7,TGTGCCAGCGCAAGGGACAGAACGAACACCGGGGAGCTGTTTTTT,CASARDRTNTGELFF
TRBJ2-1,.,TRBV2,TGTGCCAGCAGTGAAGCGCAGCAGGCCTCAAGGGAGCAGTTCTTC,CASSEAQQASREQFF
TRBJ1-2,.,TRBV9,TGTGCCAGCAGCGGGGGGCAGCTGAATGGCTACACCTTC,CASSGGQLNGYTF
TRBJ2-7,.,TRBV6-1,TGTGCCAGCAGTGAAGGGGGCGCCGTTACCTACGAGCAGTACTTC,CASSEGGAVTYEQYF
TRBJ1-4,.,TRBV19,TGTGCCAGTAGTACGGGGAGTTCTGAAAAACTGTTTTTT,CASSTGSSEKLFF
TRBJ2-7,.,TRBV14,TGTGCCAGCAGCCAAGGGGGGCTGGGCAGGCAGTACTTC,CASSQGGLGRQYF
TRBJ1-5,.,TRBV28,TGTGCCAGCAGCTCCCCCGGGGGGGCACTCAATCAGCCCCAGCATTTT,CASSSPGGALNQPQHF